This TCR beta chain was captured in a study of T cell responses to AZD1222 COVID-19 vaccine. After removal of 5 bases from V and 0 bases from J, the junction contained 14 bases not matched to a gene. Germline CDR1 and CDR2: SGHVS and FNYEAQ. The CDR3 extends over 18 amino acids. Libraries were prepared by immunoSEQ multiplex PCR; TCRdb keeps only in-frame clonotypes and omits some of them. Seen here are 110,000 to 150,000 clones, more than 80% observed once, and the top ten hold around 1.5%. The source is an adult in good health. The sequencing here drew on peripheral blood, taken on day 0 of AZD1222 vaccination. The gene calls are TRBV7-6 and TRBJ2-5, with TRBD2 matching over 8 bases. The CDR3 nucleotides are TGTGCCAGCAGCCTCTCTGCGGGGGGAATGAGGTACCAAGAGACCCAGTACTTC. Its translation is CASSLSAGGMRYQETQYF.